These T cell receptor beta chains were read from a single sample in a study of PD-1 blockade in classical Hodgkin lymphoma. Repertoires were generated with immunoSEQ multiplex PCR, while TCRdb's copy carries only in-frame clones and drops some. There are around 99,000 clones in the sample; roughly 79% occur only once, and approximately 15% lies in the top ten. This material consisted of peripheral blood mononuclear cells (PBMCs), taken before the second cycle of nivolumab. The receptors shown here come from a human donor with classical Hodgkin lymphoma. Each CDR3 is given with its conserved first and last residue. Fields, in order: D gene, V gene, clone size, J gene, CDR3 protein, CDR3 DNA. A D gene is named only where the DNA matches it firmly. Clone size is given for some rows only: seen once, a few or many times, or a class if the clone is expanded.

>.|TRBV7-9|.|TRBJ2-1
CASSFRQSYNEQFF
TGTGCCAGCAGCTTTCGACAGAGTTACAATGAGCAGTTCTTC
>.|TRBV5-1|many|TRBJ1-5
CASSWQGGSNQPQHF
TGCGCCAGCAGCTGGCAGGGTGGCAGCAATCAGCCCCAGCATTTT
>TRBD1|TRBV6-6|.|TRBJ2-7
CASSYSITQGAREQYF
TGTGCCAGCAGTTACTCGATAACACAGGGGGCTCGCGAGCAGTACTTC
>TRBD1|TRBV2|.|TRBJ1-4
CASSGTGLNEKLFF
TGTGCCAGCAGTGGGACAGGGTTGAATGAAAAACTGTTTTTT
>.|TRBV19|once|TRBJ2-5
CASSIVGASQETQYF
TGTGCCAGTAGTATAGTCGGGGCATCCCAAGAGACCCAGTACTTC
>TRBD1|TRBV6-1|.|TRBJ2-5
CASRAPGTGGETQYF
TGTGCCAGCAGAGCCCCCGGGACAGGGGGTGAGACCCAGTACTTC
>TRBD2|TRBV10-2|.|TRBJ2-2
CASSLSGRTGELFF
TGCGCCAGCAGCCTGAGCGGGAGAACCGGGGAGCTGTTTTTT
>TRBD1|TRBV10-3|.|TRBJ1-1
CAISGRGLTEAFF
TGTGCCATCAGTGGCAGGGGGCTCACTGAAGCTTTCTTT
>TRBD2|TRBV5-6|.|TRBJ2-1
CASSSLIISGTSPNEQFF
TGTGCCAGCAGCTCCTTAATTATCTCCGGGACTAGCCCCAATGAGCAGTTCTTC
>.|TRBV19|.|TRBJ1-1
CASSIPSRLNTEAFF
TGTGCCAGTAGTATCCCCAGCAGGCTGAACACTGAAGCTTTCTTT
>.|TRBV5-8|few|TRBJ2-5
CASSLTGSGYQETQYF
TGTGCCAGCAGCTTGACTGGGTCGGGGTACCAAGAGACCCAGTACTTC
>.|TRBV18|few|TRBJ1-2
CASSPSDSFGYTF
TGTGCCAGCTCACCATCGGACAGTTTTGGCTACACCTTC
>.|TRBV7-2|few|TRBJ2-5
CASSLHLGATSGETQYF
TGTGCCAGCAGCTTACATCTAGGGGCCACCAGCGGAGAGACCCAGTACTTC
>.|TRBV4-1|few|TRBJ2-6
CASSRDAASGANVLTF
TGCGCCAGCAGCCGGGACGCCGCCTCTGGGGCCAACGTCCTGACTTTC
>TRBD1|TRBV5-1|.|TRBJ2-5
CASSLADRGETQYF
TGCGCCAGCAGCTTAGCGGACAGGGGAGAGACCCAGTACTTC
>.|TRBV6-6|.|TRBJ1-5
CASSYSAGRQPQHF
TGTGCCAGCAGTTACTCGGCCGGGAGACAGCCCCAGCATTTT